Shown below are 19 T cell receptor beta chains from a single sample sequenced in a study of shared clonotypes between healthy human individuals. The protocol was immunoSEQ multiplex PCR, while the TCRdb copy is restricted to in-frame clones and leaves out a portion. The table records some 470,000 clones, over 60% of them present only once. The sample consisted of PBMCs. These receptors were taken from a woman in her thirties or forties in good health. Some clones in this sample may be carry-over from other donors' samples.

The genes are TRBV5-4 and TRBJ2-7; D gene unclear. The CDR3 sequence is 15 residues long. The V end was cut by 5 bases, the J end by 2 bases, with 17 bases between. Looked up from germline, CDR1 is SGHNT and CDR2 is YYREEE (reference sequence). CDR3 amino acids: CASRVDGTQAYEQYF. CDR3 nucleotide sequence: TGTGCCAGCAGAGTGGACGGTACTCAAGCCTACGAGCAGTACTTC.

This clone qualifies as medium-sized. The identical CDR3 is also encoded by other nucleotide sequences in the sample. The chain links TRBV30 to TRBJ2-1; D unresolved. The V end was cut by 1 base, the J end by 9 bases, with 10 bases between. Germline CDR1 reads GTSNPN; CDR2 reads SVGIG (reference sequence). The CDR3 runs to 12 residues. DNA of the CDR3: TGTGCCTGGAGTGACACGAGCCCTGAGCAGTTCTTC. This gives the protein CAWSDTSPEQFF.

CDR3 sequence reads: CAISPGGGGETQYF. CDR3 coding DNA: TGTGCCATCAGCCCCGGGGGGGGAGGGGAGACCCAGTACTTC. The J gene is TRBJ2-5, the V gene TRBV10-3, with 8 bases identical to TRBD2. The CDR3 sequence is 14 residues long. V lost 6 bases to trimming and J lost 5 bases; unmatched junction nucleotides: 8. Per germline, CDR1 ENHRY and CDR2 SYGVKD.

This clone occurred once. Different DNA sequences within this sample yield the same CDR3. V usage is TRBV18 and J usage is TRBJ2-7; D unclear. Looked up from germline, CDR1 is KGHSH and CDR2 is LQKENI. The V and J ends lost 2 bases and 0 bases respectively, with 2 bases between them. The CDR3 covers 12 residues. CDR3 loop: CASSPASYEQYF. In DNA, the CDR3 is TGTGCCAGCTCACCAGCCTCCTACGAGCAGTACTTC.

This chain uses TRBV9 with TRBJ2-1; D remains unclear. CDR1 SGDLS and CDR2 YYNGEE come from the germline V gene. Trimming left V 0 bases short and J 3 bases short, with 13 bases between. The CDR3 is made up of 16 amino acids. This CDR3 is CASSVGPSEVYNEQFF. In DNA form, the CDR3 reads TGTGCCAGCAGCGTAGGGCCCAGCGAGGTCTACAATGAGCAGTTCTTC.

V and J are TRBV6-1 and TRBJ2-7; D is unclear. V shed 2 bases and J shed 9 bases, with 5 bases lying between them. CDR1 is MNHNS, CDR2 SASEGT, per germline. The CDR3 covers 10 residues. CDR3 amino acids: CASSEFRQYF. The CDR3 DNA reads TGTGCCAGCAGTGAATTCAGGCAGTACTTC.

Only a few counts were recorded for this clone. The chain carries TRBV12-5 and TRBJ2-7; D remains unclear. The V and J ends lost 8 bases and 6 bases respectively, with 5 bases between them. The CDR3 is 9 residues long. Germline CDR1 LGHNT, CDR2 FRNRAP. In nucleotides, the CDR3 is TGTGCTAGTCGGCCCGAGCAGTACTTC. This codes for CASRPEQYF. Complete variable domain (other parts from reference TRBV12-5 and TRBJ2-7): DARVTQTPRHKVTEMGQEVTMRCQPILGHNTVFWYRQTMMQGLELLAYFRNRAPLDDSGMPKDRFSAEMPDATLATLKIQPSEPRDSAVYFCASRPEQYFGPGTRLTVT.

The rearrangement uses TRBV7-2 and TRBJ2-5; D gene unclear. Germline CDR1 SGHTA, CDR2 FQGNSA. The CDR3 length is 13 residues. V lost 2 bases and J 2 bases, leaving 6 bases between the germline ends. The chain's CDR3 is CASSLYGQETQYF. As DNA, the CDR3 is TGTGCCAGCAGCTTATACGGTCAAGAGACCCAGTACTTC.

A remark on this clone: This same CDR3 is encoded by further DNA sequences in the sample. This CDR3 is CASSPGTSGRETQYF. The CDR3, as DNA: TGTGCCAGCAGTCCCGGGACTAGCGGGAGAGAGACCCAGTACTTC. The chain links TRBV27 to TRBJ2-5; 14 bases map to TRBD2. CDR1 MNHEY and CDR2 SMNVEV come from the germline V gene (reference sequence). The CDR3 covers 15 residues. V lost 5 bases to trimming and J lost 4 bases; unmatched junction nucleotides: 3.

The chain links TRBV5-1 to TRBJ2-2; D possibly matches TRBD1 or TRBD2 (5 bases each). Germline V gene lookup returns CDR1 SGHRS and CDR2 YFSETQ. V lost 4 bases to trimming and J lost 4 bases, with 11 bases between them. The CDR3 is made up of 14 amino acids. Written as DNA, the CDR3 is TGCGCCAGCAGCGGGGACCCCCGCACCGGGGAGCTGTTTTTT. It is translated as CASSGDPRTGELFF.

The rearrangement uses TRBV28 and TRBJ2-5, with 9 nucleotides matching TRBD2. The CDR3 covers 15 residues. With 3 bases clipped from V and 2 bases from J, the junction kept 4 bases outside the gene matches. Germline CDR1 and CDR2: MDHEN and SYDVKM. As DNA, the CDR3 is TGTGCCAGCAGTTTTAAGCGGGAGGTACAAGAGACCCAGTACTTC. Its translation is CASSFKREVQETQYF. Full variable domain (missing parts from reference TRBV28 and TRBJ2-5): DVKVTQSSRYLVKRTGEKVFLECVQDMDHENMFWYRQDPGLGLRLIYFSYDVKMKEKGDIPEGYSVSREKKERFSLILESASTNQTSMYLCASSFKREVQETQYFGPGTRLLVL.

CDR3 nucleotides: TGTGCCAGCAGCCGCCGACTAGCGGGAGACAGAACCTACGAGCAGTACTTC. It codes for CASSRRLAGDRTYEQYF. This chain uses TRBV4-2 with TRBJ2-7; 12 bases match TRBD2. Germline lookup yields CDR1 LGHNA and CDR2 YNFKEQ. This CDR3 comprises 17 residues. V shed 4 bases, J shed 2 bases, and the junction held 9 bases outside the gene matches.

Regarding this clone: The CDR3 carries no conserved terminal phenylalanine or tryptophan, so it likely arises from a read error. The DNA of the CDR3 is TGTGCCAGCAGTTTAGGCAGGGGCGAGCAGTACTCC. Translated: CASSLGRGEQYS. V is TRBV27 and J is TRBJ2-7, with a weak D call TRBD1 (6 bases). Germline loops: CDR1 MNHEY, CDR2 SMNVEV (reference sequence). The V end was cut by 2 bases, the J end by 6 bases, with 8 bases between. The CDR3 covers 12 residues.

J is TRBJ2-7 and V is TRBV18; TRBD2 matches at 7 bases. The CDR3 is made up of 15 amino acids. From germline, CDR1 is KGHSH and CDR2 LQKENI. The V and J ends lost 3 bases and 0 bases, in that order; junction bases with no gene match: 5. Here the CDR3 DNA reads TGTGCCAGCTCACCGTCAGCGGGGAGCTCCTACGAGCAGTACTTC. Translated: CASSPSAGSSYEQYF.

The J gene is TRBJ2-7, the V gene TRBV27; 10 positions agree with TRBD1. Trimming at V came to 1 base and at J to 5 bases, leaving 5 bases not matched to a gene. In germline, CDR1 is MNHEY, CDR2 SMNVEV (reference sequence). The CDR3 is 15 residues long. The CDR3 here is CASSLYRTGGDEQYF. CDR3 nucleotides: TGTGCCAGCAGTTTATATCGGACAGGGGGAGACGAGCAGTACTTC.

The chain combines TRBV9 with TRBJ2-6; no definite D call. Germline CDR1 SGDLS, CDR2 YYNGEE. This CDR3 contains 21 residues. Trimming cost V 0 bases and J 0 bases, with 22 bases left between them. The CDR3 spells CASSVEVSGYTLDSGANVLTF. In DNA, the CDR3 is TGTGCCAGCAGCGTAGAGGTGTCGGGTTATACCCTCGACTCTGGGGCCAACGTCCTGACTTTC.

The V gene is TRBV25-1, the J gene TRBJ2-5; 7 bases are a match to TRBD1. After removal of 6 bases from V and 1 base from J, the junction contained 11 bases not matched to a gene. The CDR3 totals 16 residues. Per germline, CDR1 MGHDK and CDR2 SYGVNS. The CDR3 coding sequence is TGTGCCAGCAGAGTAACCCGGGACAGCGGCCAAGAGACCCAGTACTTC. It is translated as CASRVTRDSGQETQYF. Full variable domain (remainder filled in from reference TRBV25-1 and TRBJ2-5): EADIYQTPRYLVIGTGKKITLECSQTMGHDKMYWYQQDPGMELHLIHYSYGVNSTEKGDLSSESTVSRIRTEHFPLTLESARPSHTSQYLCASRVTRDSGQETQYFGPGTRLLVL.

V gene TRBV7-3 combines with J gene TRBJ1-1, with TRBD1 matching 10 bases. V shed 4 bases, J shed 5 bases, and the junction held 4 bases outside the gene matches. The length of the CDR3 is 14 residues. Germline V lookup: CDR1 SGHTA, CDR2 FQGTGA. The DNA for the CDR3 is TGTGCCAGCAGCTCGGGACAGGGGAGGACTGAAGCTTTCTTT. Translating gives CASSSGQGRTEAFF.

The chain recombines TRBV5-4 with TRBJ2-5; D perhaps matches TRBD1 (5 bases). This CDR3 spans 14 amino acids. V lost 4 bases and J lost 0, with 10 bases in between. Germline CDR1 and CDR2: SGHNT and YYREEE (reference sequence). The DNA of the CDR3 is TGTGCCAGCAGCGTCAAGGGGTACCAAGAGACCCAGTACTTC. It translates to CASSVKGYQETQYF.